A single sample is the source of the 31 T cell receptor beta chains below, sequenced in a study of blood T cell repertoires in COVID-19. Clones were read by immunoSEQ multiplex PCR, and TCRdb kept only the in-frame ones, dropping some. The data contain 25,000 to 35,000 clones, over 70% of them singletons. Sequencing was done on a sample of peripheral blood. All receptors derive from a woman aged 55-75 years with acute or convalescent COVID-19.

This clone has more than one count but fewer than ten. The genes are TRBV5-1 and TRBJ2-5, with 7 nucleotides matching TRBD2. Germline V gene data show CDR1 as SGHRS and CDR2 as YFSETQ. Germline trimming cut 6 bases from V and 1 base from J; bases unmatched to any gene: 3. The length of the CDR3 is 13 residues. The CDR3 reads CASTSSGQETQYF. The DNA of the CDR3 is TGCGCCAGCACTTCTAGCGGCCAAGAGACCCAGTACTTC. The variable domain in full, completed from reference TRBV5-1 and TRBJ2-5, reads KAGVTQTPRYLIKTRGQQVTLSCSPISGHRSVSWYQQTPGQGLQFLFEYFSETQRNKGNFPGRFSGRQFSNSRSEMNVSTLELGDSALYLCASTSSGQETQYFGPGTRLLVL.

The chain couples TRBV6-5 to TRBJ2-1; 8 bases agree with TRBD1. From germline, CDR1 is MNHEY and CDR2 SVGAGI. J gave up 4 bases and V 7 bases, and 6 bases lay outside the gene matches. The CDR3 is made up of 14 amino acids. CDR3 protein: CASTLDRAYNEQFF. The CDR3 coding sequence is TGTGCCAGCACCCTGGACAGGGCGTACAATGAGCAGTTCTTC.

The rearrangement links TRBV4-2 to TRBJ2-4, with 8 bases aligning to TRBD1. The J segment lost 7 bases and the V segment lost 1 base, leaving 9 bases of the junction unmatched. Germline V lookup: CDR1 LGHNA, CDR2 YNFKEQ. CDR3 length: 16 amino acids. The DNA for the CDR3 is TGTGCCAGCAGCCAAGCCTACAGGGGGGATAGGAACATTCAGTACTTC. Amino acid sequence: CASSQAYRGDRNIQYF.

The rearrangement uses TRBV14 and TRBJ1-3; 8 bases agree with TRBD1. This CDR3 contains 16 residues. Germline CDR1 SGHDN, CDR2 FVKESK. V lost 3 bases, J lost 3 bases, and 7 bases stayed unmatched. The DNA of the CDR3 is TGTGCCAGCAGCCAGGGACAGGCGGCAGGTGGAAACACCATATATTTT. This translates into CASSQGQAAGGNTIYF. Drawing the rest from reference TRBV14 and TRBJ1-3, the complete variable domain is EAGVTQFPSHSVIEKGQTVTLRCDPISGHDNLYWYRRVMGKEIKFLLHFVKESKQDESGMPNNRFLAERTGGTYSTLKVQPAELEDSGVYFCASSQGQAAGGNTIYFGEGSWLTVV.

The gene calls are TRBV24-1 and TRBJ2-6, with TRBD2 as a possible D gene (6 bases). V lost 3 bases, J lost 2 bases, and 10 bases lay in between. Germline V gene data show CDR1 as KGHDR and CDR2 as SFDVKD. This CDR3 contains 16 residues. The CDR3 nucleotides read TGTGCCACCAGTGATCGATGGGGGGCTGGGGCCAACGTCCTGACTTTC. This gives the protein CATSDRWGAGANVLTF.

The CDR3 bases are TGTGCCAGCAGCCGGGGACAGTTAAAAGAGACCCAGTACTTC. As protein: CASSRGQLKETQYF. The V call is TRBV11-2, the J call TRBJ2-5, with TRBD1 identical over 7 bases. The CDR3 consists of 14 residues. CDR1 and CDR2 (germline): SGHAT, FQNNGV. The junction had 6 bases not matched to a gene; V was cut back by 5 bases and J by 3 bases.

The V and J genes are TRBV7-3 and TRBJ1-1; 7 bases map to TRBD1. CDR1 and CDR2 from the germline V gene are SGHTA and FQGTGA. The CDR3 length is 13 residues. Trimming removed 6 bases from V and 1 base from J; junction bases left unmatched: 2. The CDR3 region is CASSRDRNTEAFF. CDR3 coding DNA: TGTGCCAGCAGTCGGGACAGGAACACTGAAGCTTTCTTT.

The chain has TRBV7-9 and TRBJ2-1; 9 bases are a match to TRBD1. This CDR3 comprises 14 residues. V was clipped by 5 bases and J by 6 bases; unmatched bases: 5. CDR1 is SEHNR and CDR2 is FQNEAQ in the germline V gene (reference sequence). CDR3 sequence (DNA): TGTGCCAGCAGCGTCGGGACAGGGCTCAATGAGCAGTTCTTC. Translated, it gives CASSVGTGLNEQFF.

This clone was seen only a few times. This specimen includes other DNA sequences encoding the same CDR3. The chain employs TRBV24-1 and TRBJ1-1; D remains ambiguous. V was trimmed by 5 bases and J by 1 base, leaving 4 bases between them. This CDR3 comprises 12 residues. Germline CDR1 reads KGHDR; CDR2 reads SFDVKD. CDR3 loop: CATSGPNTEAFF. CDR3 DNA: TGTGCCACCAGTGGGCCGAACACTGAAGCTTTCTTT.

Comment on this clone: This same CDR3 is encoded by further DNA sequences in the sample. The chain couples TRBV18 to TRBJ2-5, with a possible D match to TRBD1 (6 bases). Trimming left V 2 bases short and J 5 bases short, with 9 bases between. The CDR3 consists of 13 residues. Germline-derived CDR1 and CDR2 are KGHSH and LQKENI. The CDR3 region is CASSPGQKETQYF. CDR3 bases: TGTGCCAGCTCACCAGGACAGAAGGAGACCCAGTACTTC.

In nucleotides, the CDR3 is TGTGCCAGCAGCCAAGATTATCATAATTCACCCCTCCACTTT. As protein: CASSQDYHNSPLHF. The chain uses TRBV14 and TRBJ1-6; no reliable D call. Germline values: CDR1 SGHDN, CDR2 FVKESK. The CDR3 loop spans 14 amino acids. Trimming took 0 bases from V and 5 from J, leaving 5 bases between them.

This rearrangement joins TRBV2 to TRBJ1-5; 8 bases map to TRBD1. The J segment lost 0 bases and the V segment lost 7 bases, leaving 17 bases of the junction unmatched. The germline V gene has CDR1 SNHLY and CDR2 FYNNEI. The CDR3 has 19 residues. The chain's CDR3 is CASNRGTGTGGYSNQPQHF. The DNA of the CDR3 is TGTGCCAGCAATCGGGGGACCGGGACAGGTGGTTATAGCAATCAGCCCCAGCATTTT.

This clone turned up a few times. V gene TRBV2 combines with J gene TRBJ2-7, with D possibly TRBD2 on 5 matching bases. Per the germline V gene, CDR1 is SNHLY and CDR2 is FYNNEI. The germline V and J ends were trimmed by 4 bases and 4 bases, with 11 bases remaining between them. The CDR3 length is 13 residues. The CDR3 sequence is CASSVRVRYEQYF. The CDR3 DNA follows: TGTGCCAGCAGTGTGAGGGTTAGGTACGAGCAGTACTTC.

The chain recombines TRBV5-5 with TRBJ1-2; D possibly corresponds to TRBD1 (6 bases). CDR1 and CDR2 (germline): SGHKS, YYEKEE (reference sequence). The CDR3 contains 13 residues. V lost 8 bases and J 7 bases, leaving 18 bases between the germline ends. This CDR3 is CASVDRQAGGYTF. The CDR3 nucleotides read TGTGCCAGTGTCGATCGACAGGCCGGTGGCTACACCTTC.

The rearrangement uses TRBV21-1 and TRBJ2-1; the listed D gene, TRBD1, was not tested against the DNA. TRBV21-1 is an annotated pseudogene. The CDR3 runs to 23 residues. The CDR3 region is CASSKETGYCKLPPLRVSNEQFF. The CDR3 region has the DNA TGTGCCAGCAGCAAAGAGACAGGGTATTGTAAACTCCCTCCCTTGAGGGTAAGCAATGAGCAGTTCTTC.

In DNA, the CDR3 is TGCGCCAGCAGTGAAAGGGGACTAGCGGAAGAGACCCAGTACTTC. This codes for CASSERGLAEETQYF. The chain recombines TRBV10-2 with TRBJ2-5; 11 positions match TRBD2. The CDR3 spans 15 residues. V was pared by 3 bases and J by 3 bases, with 3 bases of the junction left unmatched. The V gene's germline CDR1 is WSHSY and CDR2 SAAADI.

This chain connects TRBV5-4 to TRBJ2-2; 7 positions match TRBD1. CDR3 length: 17 amino acids. Trimming removed 4 bases from V and 6 bases from J; junction bases left unmatched: 15. The V gene's germline CDR1 is SGHNT and CDR2 YYREEE (reference sequence). The CDR3 nucleotides are TGTGCCAGCAGCCCGAGCAGACAGGGTGTCTTTTCCGGGGAGCTGTTTTTT. Residues: CASSPSRQGVFSGELFF. The full variable domain, its missing parts supplied by reference TRBV5-4 and TRBJ2-2, is ETGVTQSPTHLIKTRGQQVTLRCSSQSGHNTVSWYQQALGQGPQFIFQYYREEENGRGNFPPRFSGLQFPNYSSELNVNALELDDSALYLCASSPSRQGVFSGELFFGEGSRLTVL.

In this sample, this clone turned up once. In DNA, the CDR3 is TGTGCCACCAGTGATCCAGGACAGGGGGTCAACACCGGGGAGCTGTTTTTT. This translates into CATSDPGQGVNTGELFF. The chain carries TRBV24-1 and TRBJ2-2, with 10 positions matching TRBD1. The V and J ends lost 3 bases and 2 bases, in that order; junction bases with no gene match: 5. Germline loops: CDR1 KGHDR, CDR2 SFDVKD. This CDR3 is 17 amino acids long.

This chain links TRBV5-1 with TRBJ2-7; no clear D gene. V was cut by 0 bases and J by 3 bases, with 7 bases left in between. The CDR3 consists of 13 residues. CDR1 is SGHRS and CDR2 is YFSETQ in the germline V gene. The CDR3 DNA is TGCGCCAGCAGCTTGGTAGCCAGCTACGAGCAGTACTTC. It yields the protein CASSLVASYEQYF.

The genes are TRBV5-1 and TRBJ2-3, with D unresolved. V lost 4 bases to trimming and J lost 4 bases, with 10 bases between them. The CDR3 has 13 residues. The germline V gene encodes CDR1 SGHRS and CDR2 YFSETQ. Here the CDR3 reads CASSRLGPDTQYF. The CDR3 DNA reads as TGCGCCAGCAGCCGACTTGGCCCAGATACGCAGTATTTT.

The chain combines TRBV5-1 with TRBJ2-7; TRBD1 matches at 10 bases. The CDR3 consists of 13 residues. CDR1 and CDR2 (germline): SGHRS, YFSETQ. Trimming at V came to 3 bases and at J to 6 bases, leaving 3 bases not matched to a gene. CDR3 bases: TGCGCCAGCAGCTGGGGACAGGGGATCGAGCAGTACTTC. This encodes CASSWGQGIEQYF.

J is TRBJ2-6 and V is TRBV5-1; TRBD1 aligns across 7 bases. The V gene's germline CDR1 is SGHRS and CDR2 YFSETQ. CDR3 size: 19 residues. Trimming removed 4 bases from V and 1 base from J; junction bases left unmatched: 14. CDR3 DNA sequence: TGCGCCAGCAGCCCACTCCCTGGCAGGGGGATTTCTGGGGCCAACGTCCTGACTTTC. It specifies CASSPLPGRGISGANVLTF.

Notes on this clone: Germline and junction disagree at one end, which may indicate a read error. The CDR3 sequence is CASRSSGTEVTW. CDR3 nucleotide sequence: TGTGCCAGCAGGTCCTCCGGGACAGAAGTAACTTGG. The rearrangement uses TRBV12-3 or TRBV12-4 and TRBJ1-3; TRBD1 matches 7 bases. This CDR3 spans 12 amino acids.

The genes are TRBV5-8 and TRBJ1-5; D might be TRBD1 (5 bases). V lost 0 bases, J lost 7 bases, and 11 bases lay in between. The CDR3 contains 14 residues. CDR1 is SGHTS and CDR2 is YDEGEE in the germline V gene. The CDR3 DNA reads TGTGCCAGCAGCTTGGAAGAAGGGGTGCAGCCCCAGCATTTT. This sequence encodes CASSLEEGVQPQHF.

The chain has TRBV2 and TRBJ1-5, with 7 bases fitting TRBD1. V lost 7 bases to trimming and J lost 2 bases; unmatched junction nucleotides: 5. The CDR3 contains 14 residues. Germline V CDR1 and CDR2: SNHLY, FYNNEI. The CDR3 nucleotides read TGTGCCAGCAATGACAGGGAGGGCAATCAGCCCCAGCATTTT. The encoded protein is CASNDREGNQPQHF. The full variable domain, rest sourced from reference TRBV2 and TRBJ1-5, is EPEVTQTPSHQVTQMGQEVILRCVPISNHLYFYWYRQILGQKVEFLVSFYNNEISEKSEIFDDQFSVERPDGSNFTLKIRSTKLEDSAMYFCASNDREGNQPQHFGDGTRLSIL.

This rearrangement joins TRBV5-1 to TRBJ2-3, with TRBD1 identical over 7 bases. Germline values: CDR1 SGHRS, CDR2 YFSETQ. The CDR3 is 17 amino acids. The ends lost 6 bases at V and 3 bases at J; junction bases unmatched: 16. The CDR3 sequence is CASKYRGGGVVTDTQYF. DNA of the CDR3: TGCGCCAGCAAATACAGAGGGGGCGGCGTGGTAACAGATACGCAGTATTTT. The full variable domain, rest sourced from reference TRBV5-1 and TRBJ2-3, is KAGVTQTPRYLIKTRGQQVTLSCSPISGHRSVSWYQQTPGQGLQFLFEYFSETQRNKGNFPGRFSGRQFSNSRSEMNVSTLELGDSALYLCASKYRGGGVVTDTQYFGPGTRLTVL.

The chain uses TRBV5-1 and TRBJ2-2; 7 bases match TRBD1. The junction had 5 bases not matched to a gene; V was cut back by 2 bases and J by 4 bases. From germline, CDR1 is SGHRS and CDR2 YFSETQ. This CDR3 is built from 15 residues. The DNA of the CDR3 is TGCGCCAGCAGCTTAGGAGACAGGGCCACCGGGGAGCTGTTTTTT. Translated: CASSLGDRATGELFF.

The chain's CDR3 is CASSTKLYNEQFF. CDR3 DNA: TGTGCCAGTAGTACCAAGCTATACAATGAGCAGTTCTTC. The chain couples TRBV19 to TRBJ2-1, with unresolved D. The V end lost 4 bases, the J end lost 4 bases, and 8 bases lay between the germline ends. The germline V gene has CDR1 LNHDA and CDR2 SQIVND (reference sequence). The CDR3 spans 13 residues.

The V and J genes are TRBV7-8 and TRBJ1-3; no firm D call. This CDR3 is built from 19 residues. V shed 3 bases and J shed 4 bases, with 25 bases lying between them. Germline CDR1 and CDR2: SGHVS and FQNEAQ. This CDR3 reads CASSLRALQGNWGGNTIYF. The CDR3 DNA is TGTGCCAGCAGCTTGAGGGCCTTACAAGGGAACTGGGGAGGAAACACCATATATTTT.

The V and J genes are TRBV5-1 and TRBJ2-1, with 9 positions matching TRBD1. Losses at the gene ends were 4 bases for V and 6 bases for J; bases not matched to a gene: 11. CDR3 length: 16 residues. Germline assignment: CDR1 SGHRS and CDR2 YFSETQ. CDR3 bases: TGCGCCAGCAGCGACGACCTCCGGGACAGGGTCAATGAGCAGTTCTTC. Translating it yields CASSDDLRDRVNEQFF.

This clone was detected only a few times. The chain employs TRBV15 and TRBJ2-1, with 8 positions matching TRBD2. This CDR3 has 16 amino acids. CDR1 and CDR2 from the germline V gene are LNHNV and YYDKDF (reference sequence). The J segment lost 4 bases and the V segment lost 0 bases, leaving 5 bases of the junction unmatched. The CDR3 is CATSRERTSSYNEQFF. The CDR3 DNA reads TGTGCCACCAGCAGAGAGAGGACTAGCTCTTACAATGAGCAGTTCTTC.